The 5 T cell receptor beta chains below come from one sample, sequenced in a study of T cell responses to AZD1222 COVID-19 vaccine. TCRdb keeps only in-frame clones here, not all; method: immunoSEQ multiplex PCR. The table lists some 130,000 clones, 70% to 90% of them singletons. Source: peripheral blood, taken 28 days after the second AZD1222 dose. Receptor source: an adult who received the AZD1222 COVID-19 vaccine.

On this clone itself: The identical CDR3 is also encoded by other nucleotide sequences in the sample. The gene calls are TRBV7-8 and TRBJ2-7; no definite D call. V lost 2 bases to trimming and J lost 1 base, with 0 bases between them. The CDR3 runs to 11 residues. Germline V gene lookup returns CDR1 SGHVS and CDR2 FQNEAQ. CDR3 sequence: CASSLSYEQYF. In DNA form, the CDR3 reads TGTGCCAGCAGCTTATCCTACGAGCAGTACTTC. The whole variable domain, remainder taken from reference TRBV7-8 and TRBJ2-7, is GAGVSQSPRYKVAKRGQDVALRCDPISGHVSLFWYQQALGQGPEFLTYFQNEAQLDKSGLPSDRFFAERPEGSVSTLKIQRTQQEDSAVYLCASSLSYEQYFGPGTRLTVT.

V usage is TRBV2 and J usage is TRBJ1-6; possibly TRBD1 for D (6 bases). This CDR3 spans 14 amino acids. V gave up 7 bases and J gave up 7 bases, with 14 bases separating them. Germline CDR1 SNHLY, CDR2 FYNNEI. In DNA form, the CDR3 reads TGTGCCAGCACAGGGGATGGTGGAAATTCACCCCTCCACTTT. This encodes CASTGDGGNSPLHF.

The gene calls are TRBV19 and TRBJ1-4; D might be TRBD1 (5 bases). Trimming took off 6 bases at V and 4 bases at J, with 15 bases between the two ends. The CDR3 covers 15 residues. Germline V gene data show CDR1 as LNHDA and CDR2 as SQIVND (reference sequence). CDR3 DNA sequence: TGTGCCAGTAGAGTACCGGGACGGCATAATGAAAAACTGTTTTTT. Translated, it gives CASRVPGRHNEKLFF.

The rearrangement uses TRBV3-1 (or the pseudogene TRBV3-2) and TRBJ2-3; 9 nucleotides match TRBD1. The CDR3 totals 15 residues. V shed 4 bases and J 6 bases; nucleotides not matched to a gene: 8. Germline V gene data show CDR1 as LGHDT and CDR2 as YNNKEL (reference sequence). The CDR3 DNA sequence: TGTGCCAGCAGCCCGGGACAGGGACCCGCGGATACGCAGTATTTT. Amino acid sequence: CASSPGQGPADTQYF.

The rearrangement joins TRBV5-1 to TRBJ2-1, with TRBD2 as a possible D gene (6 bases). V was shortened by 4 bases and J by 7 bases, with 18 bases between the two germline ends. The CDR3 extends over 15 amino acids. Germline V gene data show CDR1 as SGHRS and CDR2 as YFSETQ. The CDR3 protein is CASSPSGTSGNEQFF. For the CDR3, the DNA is TGCGCCAGCAGCCCGTCCGGGACTTCTGGTAATGAGCAGTTCTTC.